This TCR beta chain was documented in a study of graft-versus-host responses after intestinal transplantation. About this clone itself: Its matching antigen is unknown.

Study results and caveats: Allografts of patients with graft-donor T cell macrochimerism showed high graft-versus-host to host-versus-graft clone ratios.

Clones were sequenced by immunoSEQ multiplex PCR, and TCRdb holds only the in-frame ones, with some missing. The repertoire holds about 86,000 clones, with around 90% as singletons. Trimming removed 2 bases from V and 3 bases from J, with 14 bases in between. The CDR3 loop spans 14 amino acids. The germline V gene encodes CDR1 GTSNPN and CDR2 SVGIG (reference sequence). This chain uses TRBV30 with TRBJ2-7, with a possible D match to TRBD2 (5 bases). This TCR derives from a human donor who received an intestinal transplant. This material consisted of unstimulated CD8+ T cells sorted from spleen or lymph node cells, taken before intestinal transplant. DNA for the CDR3: TGTGCCTGGAGTCCTAGCCCTCTGCTCTACGAGCAGTACTTC. Its protein product is CAWSPSPLLYEQYF.